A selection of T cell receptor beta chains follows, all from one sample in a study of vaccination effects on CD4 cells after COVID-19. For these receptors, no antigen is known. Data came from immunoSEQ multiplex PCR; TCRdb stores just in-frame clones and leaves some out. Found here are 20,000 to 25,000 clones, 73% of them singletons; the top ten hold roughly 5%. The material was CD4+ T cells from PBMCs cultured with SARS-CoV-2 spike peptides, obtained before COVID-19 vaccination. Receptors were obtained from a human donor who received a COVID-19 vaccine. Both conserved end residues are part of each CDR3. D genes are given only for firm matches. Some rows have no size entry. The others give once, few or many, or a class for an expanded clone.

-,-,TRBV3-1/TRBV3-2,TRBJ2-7,TGTGCCAGCAGCCAAGAGGGCTCCTCCTACGAGCAGTACTTC,CASSQEGSSYEQYF
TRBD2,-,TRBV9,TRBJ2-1,TGTGCCAGCAGCGTCGACGGACTAGCGGCCTACAATGAGCAGTTCTTC,CASSVDGLAAYNEQFF
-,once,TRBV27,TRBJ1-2,TGTGCCAGCACCAAAGGGACTAACTATGGCTACACCTTC,CASTKGTNYGYTF
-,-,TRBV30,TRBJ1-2,TGTGCCTGGAGGTATACAGGAAGCTACACCTTC,CAWRYTGSYTF
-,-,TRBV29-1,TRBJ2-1,TGCAGCGTTGTATTAGCCGGGTATGAGCAGTTCTTC,CSVVLAGYEQFF
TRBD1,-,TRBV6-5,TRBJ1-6,TGTGCCAGCACCCCGGGACAGAGTAATTCACCCCTCCACTTT,CASTPGQSNSPLHF
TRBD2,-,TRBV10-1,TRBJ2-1,TGCGCCAGCCAAAAAGGGACTAGCGGATCCAATGAGCAGTTCTTC,CASQKGTSGSNEQFF
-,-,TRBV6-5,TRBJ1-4,TGTGCCAGCAGTTACTCGAGAACAGGGCTAGGTGAAAAACTGTTTTTT,CASSYSRTGLGEKLFF
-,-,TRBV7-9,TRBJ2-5,TGTGCCAGCAGCACTTTTGGTGGGGTGTCAAATTGGTACCAAGAGACCCAGTACTTC,CASSTFGGVSNWYQETQYF
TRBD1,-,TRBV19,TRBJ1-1,TGTGCCAGTAGTCCCCGGACAGGGGGCACTGAAGCTTTCTTT,CASSPRTGGTEAFF
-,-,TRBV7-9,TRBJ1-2,TGTGCCAGCAGCCCCTACGCTCGGACGGCCTATGGCTACACCTTC,CASSPYARTAYGYTF
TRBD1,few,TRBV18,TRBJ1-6,TGTGCCAGCTCACCAGGGACAGGGGAAGGTTCACCCCTCCACTTT,CASSPGTGEGSPLHF
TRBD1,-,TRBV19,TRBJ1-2,TGTGCCAGTAGTATCTCTACAGGGGGCTATGGCTACACCTTC,CASSISTGGYGYTF
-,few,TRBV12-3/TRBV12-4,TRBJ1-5,TGTGCCAGCAGTCTGGGGGTTGGGCCCCAGCATTTT,CASSLGVGPQHF